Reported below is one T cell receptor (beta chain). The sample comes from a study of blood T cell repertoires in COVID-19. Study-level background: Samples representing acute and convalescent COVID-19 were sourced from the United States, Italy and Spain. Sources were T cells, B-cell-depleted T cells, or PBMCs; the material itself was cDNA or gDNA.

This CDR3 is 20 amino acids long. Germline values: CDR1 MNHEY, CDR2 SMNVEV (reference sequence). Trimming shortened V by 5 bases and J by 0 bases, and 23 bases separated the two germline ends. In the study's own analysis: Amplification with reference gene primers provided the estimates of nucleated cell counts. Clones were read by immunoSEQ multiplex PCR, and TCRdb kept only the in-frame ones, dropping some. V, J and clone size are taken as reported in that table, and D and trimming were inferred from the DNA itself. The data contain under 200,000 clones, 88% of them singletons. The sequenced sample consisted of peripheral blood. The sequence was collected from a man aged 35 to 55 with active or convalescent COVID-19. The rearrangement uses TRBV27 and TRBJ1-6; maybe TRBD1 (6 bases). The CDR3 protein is CASSTFTRDKRSSYNSPLHF. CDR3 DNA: TGTGCCAGCAGTACTTTCACCCGGGACAAACGGAGCTCCTATAATTCACCCCTCCACTTT.